This T cell receptor beta chain was captured by sequencing in a study of T cells in localized non-small cell lung cancer. Points from the study as a whole: Overall survival was longer when the density of T cells in the blood was higher. Adjacent lung tissue had a median about 57 of the top 100 clones found in the tumor.

This clone turned up a few times. What it binds is not known. Repertoires were generated with immunoSEQ multiplex PCR, while TCRdb's copy carries only in-frame clones and drops some. The sample contains about 2,800 clones, roughly a sixth of which appear only once. Germline V CDR1 and CDR2: SGHNT, YENEEA. Trimming stripped 3 bases from V and 3 bases from J, with 14 bases between. This CDR3 comprises 15 residues. The chain couples TRBV11-3 to TRBJ1-1; the D gene is possibly TRBD1 (6 bases). The specimen was lung tumor tissue, collected before any cancer treatment. The clonotype comes from a woman aged 40-70 years with stage II lung adenocarcinoma. For the CDR3, the DNA is TGTGCCAGCAGCTTCCTCGTCTCAGGGGACACTGAAGCTTTCTTT. Translating it yields CASSFLVSGDTEAFF.